A single sample is the source of the 11 T cell receptor beta chains below, sequenced in a study of cytomegalovirus exposure and HLA in healthy donors (dated by TCRdb to about 2017). Library preparation employed the immunoSEQ multiplex PCR assay. For the multiplex PCR, a mixture combining 60 forward primers for TCR Vbeta segments and 13 reverse primers for TCR Jbeta segments was used. Entries here come from immuneACCESS through TCRdb and include only in-frame sequences with V and J called. Some clones fail to appear in such tables; in the studies checked, an unresolved V gene covers under half of the shortfall, and the cause of the remainder is unknown. The sample data list around 200,000 clones, and approximately 80% of these were observed just once. About 2.6% of the sample is held by the ten biggest clonotypes. Input material: PBMCs. These receptors came from a woman in her forties or fifties in good health and CMV-seropositive.

The CDR3 DNA sequence: TGTGCCAGCATGACAGGGCGGGATACGCAGTATTTT. It is translated as CASMTGRDTQYF. V is TRBV28 and J is TRBJ2-3, with TRBD1 identical over 7 bases. J gave up 6 bases and V 7 bases, and 4 bases lay outside the gene matches. There are 12 residues in the CDR3. Germline-derived CDR1 and CDR2 are MDHEN and SYDVKM.

The chain carries TRBV2 and TRBJ1-5, with D uncertain. Germline V lookup: CDR1 SNHLY, CDR2 FYNNEI. The CDR3 covers 14 residues. V was trimmed by 10 bases and J by 2 bases, leaving 15 bases between them. The DNA for the CDR3 is TGTGCCACCAGGCCCGGGGTGGGCAATCAGCCCCAGCATTTT. Translation gives CATRPGVGNQPQHF.

The genes are TRBV21-1 and TRBJ2-3; the table calls TRBD1, which could not be checked here. TRBV21-1 is labeled a pseudogene. This CDR3 spans 17 amino acids. CDR3: CASSGRRTEPSTDTQYF. The DNA for the CDR3 is TGTGCCAGCAGCGGCCGGAGGACAGAGCCTAGCACAGATACGCAGTATTTT.

This rearrangement joins TRBV30 to TRBJ2-5; 7 bases line up with TRBD1. Losses at the gene ends were 4 bases for V and 2 bases for J; bases not matched to a gene: 25. Germline assignment: CDR1 GTSNPN and CDR2 SVGIG (reference sequence). CDR3 length: 20 residues. The DNA of the CDR3 is TGTGCCTGGAACCACTACCCCGAGCAGAGACAGGGCGGCCGTCAAGAGACCCAGTACTTC. It translates to CAWNHYPEQRQGGRQETQYF.

Note on this clone: One junction end disagrees with the germline gene, perhaps due to a read error. J is TRBJ1-2 and V is TRBV7-9; D perhaps matches TRBD1 (5 bases). The CDR3 spans 14 residues. The germline V gene encodes CDR1 SEHNR and CDR2 FQNEAQ (reference sequence). CDR3 coding DNA: TGTTCCAGCAGCTTATGGGGCCCTAACTATGGCTACACCTTC. Protein product: CSSSLWGPNYGYTF.

The chain joins TRBV5-1 to TRBJ2-1; TRBD2 aligns across 10 bases. V was clipped by 4 bases and J by 6 bases; unmatched bases: 25. Germline CDR1 SGHRS, CDR2 YFSETQ. The CDR3 is 21 amino acids. The CDR3 DNA is TGCGCCAGCAGCCTACGCCCTTTAAGCGGGGGGGAAAATTGGAACCCCAATGAGCAGTTCTTC. Translated: CASSLRPLSGGENWNPNEQFF.

The V and J genes are TRBV7-2 and TRBJ1-2, with TRBD1 matching 7 bases. V lost 5 bases, J lost 8 bases, and 5 bases stayed unmatched. Germline assignment: CDR1 SGHTA and CDR2 FQGNSA. The CDR3 runs to 12 residues. CDR3 in amino acids: CASSPTGAGYTF. The CDR3 bases are TGTGCCAGCAGCCCCACAGGGGCCGGCTACACCTTC.

The rearrangement uses TRBV7-6 and TRBJ2-3; no clear D gene. The length of the CDR3 is 14 residues. Germline assignment: CDR1 SGHVS and CDR2 FNYEAQ. Trimming shortened V by 1 base and J by 5 bases, and 10 bases separated the two germline ends. Here the CDR3 DNA reads TGTGCCAGCAGCTTAGACTCACTTGGAGATACGCAGTATTTT. This encodes CASSLDSLGDTQYF.

This rearrangement joins TRBV6-1 to TRBJ2-7, with TRBD1 matching 12 bases. This CDR3 spans 14 amino acids. The V segment lost 5 bases and the J segment 6 bases; nucleotides outside the gene matches: 5. Per the germline V gene, CDR1 is MNHNS and CDR2 is SASEGT. The CDR3 DNA follows: TGTGCCAGCAGTTGGGGACAGGGGGCGGGCGAGCAGTACTTC. This gives the protein CASSWGQGAGEQYF.

The rearrangement uses TRBV5-1 and TRBJ2-5; 10 bases agree with TRBD1. The CDR3 is 15 residues long. V gave up 3 bases and J gave up 5 bases; unmatched junction bases: 7. Germline V gene data show CDR1 as SGHRS and CDR2 as YFSETQ. The CDR3 spells CASSSQGQGYETQYF. In DNA, the CDR3 is TGCGCCAGCAGCTCTCAGGGACAGGGGTATGAGACCCAGTACTTC.

The chain is built from TRBV7-2 and TRBJ2-1; 7 bases are shared with TRBD1. Per germline, CDR1 SGHTA and CDR2 FQGNSA. Trimming removed 1 base from V and 4 bases from J; junction bases left unmatched: 4. The CDR3 loop spans 15 amino acids. The CDR3 is CASSLGAGGYNEQFF. The CDR3, as DNA: TGTGCCAGCAGCTTAGGCGCAGGGGGTTACAATGAGCAGTTCTTC.